This TCR beta chain is from a study of shared clonotypes between healthy human individuals. Background on the study: Three plates each covered CD4 naive and memory; CD8 naive two, CD8 memory one.

As processed by the authors: Filtering differed because ImmunoSEQ produced junction-only sequences that carried no quality scores. Method: immunoSEQ multiplex PCR; TCRdb's copy keeps in-frame clones and lacks some. Clone size and V and J calls were adopted from that table, with D and trimming inferred from the DNA. The data show fewer than 400,000 clones, roughly 70% seen once. This TCR was recovered from a man aged 25 to 40 in good health. Sequencing used memory CD4+ T cells sorted from blood. Regarding subset: CD45RA-negative fraction.

CDR3 in DNA: TGTGCCAGCTCACCAGGCCCCATCGAGTCCGGAAACACCATATATTTT. Its translation: CASSPGPIESGNTIYF. The chain links TRBV18 to TRBJ1-3; unclear D gene. V gave up 2 bases and J gave up 4 bases, with 15 bases separating them. Per the germline V gene, CDR1 is KGHSH and CDR2 is LQKENI. There are 16 residues in the CDR3.